This T cell receptor beta chain is drawn from a study of vaccination effects on CD4 cells after COVID-19. Study results and limitations: Late post-vaccination samples showed marked contraction of infection- and vaccine-induced clones.

V gave up 8 bases and J gave up 8 bases, with 15 bases separating them. CDR3 length equals 12 residues. Prior to sequencing, the ViraFEST assay stimulated PBMC with viral peptide pools, which expanded the antigen-specific CD4+ T cells. Subsequent to roughly 9 days of culture, CD4+ T cells were isolated. No vaccinee had earlier SARS-CoV-2 infection, and nucleocapsid antibodies were negative. Days 3 and 7 were when half the medium was replaced with IL-2 medium. The protocol was immunoSEQ multiplex PCR, while the TCRdb copy is restricted to in-frame clones and leaves out a portion. The sample consists of tens of thousands of clones, about four fifths of them appearing once. This clone occurred a few times. Antigen: not known.

The TCR comes from a human donor who received a COVID-19 vaccine. The sequences come from CD4+ T cells from PBMCs cultured with HCoV-NL63 spike peptides, collected before COVID-19 vaccination. The J gene is TRBJ1-1, the V gene TRBV12-3 or TRBV12-4; D unclear. CDR3 in amino acids: CASHHGELEAFF. The CDR3 DNA follows: TGTGCCAGCCACCACGGAGAATTGGAAGCTTTCTTT.